The T cell receptor beta chain under discussion was sequenced for a study of T-cell memory formation after mild COVID-19. General study results and limits: Pre-infection memory harbored some responding clones, suggesting cross-reactive memory joined.

TCRdb processed the 5' RACE reads anew with MiXCR; each CDR3 protein has one entry. The data show some 210,000 distinct CDR3 sequences, around 20% seen once. This clonotype was observed a handful of times. The antigen is unknown. Germline loops: CDR1 SGHRS, CDR2 YFSETQ. The CDR3 totals 13 residues. Trimming removed 2 bases at V and 4 bases at J, with 10 bases between. This chain links TRBV5-1 with TRBJ2-7; D uncertain. The TCR was taken from an adult woman who had mild COVID-19 (a few samples of this study predate the infection). Cell type and time point are not known. Sequenced material: PBMCs or a T cell subset sorted from them (not recorded which). The CDR3 protein is CASSFKDPYEQYF. For the CDR3, the DNA is TGCGCCAGCAGCTTTAAAGACCCGTACGAGCAGTACTTC.